This T cell receptor beta chain came from a study of TIL therapy for anti-PD-1-resistant metastatic lung cancer. Study information: Tumor harvest preceded PD-1/PD-L1 blockade, followed by nivolumab treatment. Patients had a median age of about 55 years (range roughly 35-80). Most patients had lung adenocarcinoma.

Germline CDR1 ENHRY, CDR2 SYGVKD. CDR3 length: 13 amino acids. The ends were cut back, 8 bases at V and 3 bases at J, with 12 bases in the middle. As for time point: pre-treatment sample, taken before nivolumab and TIL therapy. Adults with stage 4 NSCLC were enrolled in a phase I trial. Sequencing used immunoSEQ v3. Here immunoSEQ multiplex PCR was the method, and the copy in TCRdb shows in-frame clones only, minus some. The data contain about 57,000 clones, 79% of them singletons. This clonotype was obtained from a woman aged 30-79 years with non-small cell lung cancer. This chain joins TRBV10-3 and TRBJ2-3; D not certain. The sample in question was blood, obtained at baseline. The CDR3 DNA reads TGTGCCATCGGCGGCGTCGTTACAGATACGCAGTATTTT. It specifies CAIGGVVTDTQYF.